This TCR beta chain was captured in a study of blood T cell repertoires in COVID-19. In the study overall: Acute-phase and convalescent COVID-19 samples originated in the United States, Italy and Spain. PBMCs, B-cell-depleted T cells, or T cells were the source of the cDNA or gDNA that made up the material.

Under the authors' procedure: How many nucleated cells were present was estimated from reference gene primer amplification. Assay used: immunoSEQ multiplex PCR; TCRdb lists only in-frame clones, some missing. The V and J calls and the clone size are those of that table, but D and trimming were determined from the DNA. The sample consists of 97,000 or so clones, approximately 82% of them appearing once. Losses at the gene ends were 5 bases for V and 7 bases for J; bases not matched to a gene: 9. The germline V gene has CDR1 MRHNA and CDR2 SNTAGT. The CDR3 loop spans 15 amino acids. Sequenced material: peripheral blood. The chain carries TRBV6-4 and TRBJ2-1; 9 bases agree with TRBD2. This receptor was taken from a man in his fifties or sixties with active or convalescent COVID-19. The chain's CDR3 is CASSRAGGVGNEQFF. CDR3 nucleotide sequence: TGTGCCAGCAGTCGAGCGGGAGGAGTTGGGAATGAGCAGTTCTTC.